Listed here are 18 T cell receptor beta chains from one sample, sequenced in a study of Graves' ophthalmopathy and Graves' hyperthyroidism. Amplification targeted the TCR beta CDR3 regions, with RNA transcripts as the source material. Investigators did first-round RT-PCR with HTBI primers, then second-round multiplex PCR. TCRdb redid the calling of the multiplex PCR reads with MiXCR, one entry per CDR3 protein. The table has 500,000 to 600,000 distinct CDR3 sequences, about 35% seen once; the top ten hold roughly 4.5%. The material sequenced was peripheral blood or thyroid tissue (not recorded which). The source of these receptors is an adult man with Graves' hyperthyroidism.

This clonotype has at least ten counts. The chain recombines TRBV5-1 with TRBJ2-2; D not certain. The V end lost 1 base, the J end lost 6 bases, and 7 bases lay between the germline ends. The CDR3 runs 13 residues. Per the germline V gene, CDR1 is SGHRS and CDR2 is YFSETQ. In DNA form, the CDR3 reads TGCGCCAGCAGCTTGTCTAGTGCCGGGGAGCTGTTTTTT. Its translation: CASSLSSAGELFF.

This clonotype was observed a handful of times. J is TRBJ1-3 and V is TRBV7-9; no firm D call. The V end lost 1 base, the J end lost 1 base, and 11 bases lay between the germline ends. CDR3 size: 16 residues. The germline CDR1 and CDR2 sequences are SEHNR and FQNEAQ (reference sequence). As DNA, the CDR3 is TGTGCCAGCAGCTTAGGGTACCGTGCTTCTGGAAACACCATATATTTT. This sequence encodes CASSLGYRASGNTIYF. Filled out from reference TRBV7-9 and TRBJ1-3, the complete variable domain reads DTGVSQNPRHKITKRGQNVTFRCDPISEHNRLYWYRQTLGQGPEFLTYFQNEAQLEKSRLLSDRFSAERPKGSFSTLEIQRTEQGDSAMYLCASSLGYRASGNTIYFGEGSWLTVV.

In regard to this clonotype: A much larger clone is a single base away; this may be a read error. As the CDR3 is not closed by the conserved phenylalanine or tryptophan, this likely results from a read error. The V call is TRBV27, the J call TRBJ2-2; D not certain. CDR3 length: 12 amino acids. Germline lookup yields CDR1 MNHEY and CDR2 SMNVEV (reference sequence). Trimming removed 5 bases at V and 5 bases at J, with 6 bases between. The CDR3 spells CASSRGTGELFL. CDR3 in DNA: TGTGCCAGCAGTCGCGGTACCGGGGAGCTGTTTCTT.

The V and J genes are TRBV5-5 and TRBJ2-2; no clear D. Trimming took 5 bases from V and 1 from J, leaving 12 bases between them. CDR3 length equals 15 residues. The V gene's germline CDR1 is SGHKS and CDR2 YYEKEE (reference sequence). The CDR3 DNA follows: TGTGCCAGCAGTTTAAGGGCTGAGAACACCGGGGAGCTGTTTTTT. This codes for CASSLRAENTGELFF.

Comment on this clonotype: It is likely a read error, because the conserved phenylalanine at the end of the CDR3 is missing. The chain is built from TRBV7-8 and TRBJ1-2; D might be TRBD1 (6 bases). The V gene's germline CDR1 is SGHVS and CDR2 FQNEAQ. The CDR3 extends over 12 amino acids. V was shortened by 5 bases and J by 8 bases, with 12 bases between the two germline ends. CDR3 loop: CASSPDRYGYTS. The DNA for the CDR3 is TGTGCCAGCAGCCCGGACAGATACGGCTACACCTCC.

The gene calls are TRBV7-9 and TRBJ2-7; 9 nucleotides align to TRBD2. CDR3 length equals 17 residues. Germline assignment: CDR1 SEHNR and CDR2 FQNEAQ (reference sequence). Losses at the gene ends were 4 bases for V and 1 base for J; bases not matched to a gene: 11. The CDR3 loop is CASSSFIAGDGSYEQYF. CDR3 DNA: TGTGCCAGCAGCTCCTTTATAGCGGGAGATGGGTCCTACGAGCAGTACTTC. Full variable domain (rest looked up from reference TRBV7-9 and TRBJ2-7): DTGVSQNPRHKITKRGQNVTFRCDPISEHNRLYWYRQTLGQGPEFLTYFQNEAQLEKSRLLSDRFSAERPKGSFSTLEIQRTEQGDSAMYLCASSSFIAGDGSYEQYFGPGTRLTVT.

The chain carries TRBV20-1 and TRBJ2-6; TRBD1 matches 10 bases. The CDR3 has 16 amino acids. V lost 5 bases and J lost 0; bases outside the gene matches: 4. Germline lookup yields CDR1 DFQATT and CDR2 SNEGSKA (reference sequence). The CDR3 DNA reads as TGCAGTGCTCCGGGACAGGGGAGCTCTGGGGCCAACGTCCTGACTTTC. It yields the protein CSAPGQGSSGANVLTF.

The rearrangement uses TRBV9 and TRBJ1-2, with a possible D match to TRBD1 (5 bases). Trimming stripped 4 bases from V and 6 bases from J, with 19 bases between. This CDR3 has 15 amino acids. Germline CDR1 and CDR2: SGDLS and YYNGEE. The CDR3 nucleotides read TGTGCCAGCAGCTTAGGAGACGGTCGGGACCATGGCTACACCTTC. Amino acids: CASSLGDGRDHGYTF.

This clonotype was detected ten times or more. CDR3 sequence: CASSLMTANTGELFF. The CDR3 DNA is TGTGCCAGCAGCTTAATGACAGCTAACACCGGGGAGCTGTTTTTT. The genes are TRBV7-9 and TRBJ2-2, with D possibly matching TRBD1 (5 bases). Per the germline V gene, CDR1 is SEHNR and CDR2 is FQNEAQ (reference sequence). Trimming pared 2 bases from V and 2 bases from J, leaving 9 bases between. This CDR3 has 15 residues.

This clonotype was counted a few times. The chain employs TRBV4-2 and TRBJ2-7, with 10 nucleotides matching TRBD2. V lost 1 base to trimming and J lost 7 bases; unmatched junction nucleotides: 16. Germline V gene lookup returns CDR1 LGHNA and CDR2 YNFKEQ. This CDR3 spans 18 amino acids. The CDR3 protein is CASSQAHGLAVSWGEQYF. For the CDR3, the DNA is TGTGCCAGCAGCCAAGCGCACGGACTAGCGGTCTCTTGGGGGGAGCAGTACTTC.

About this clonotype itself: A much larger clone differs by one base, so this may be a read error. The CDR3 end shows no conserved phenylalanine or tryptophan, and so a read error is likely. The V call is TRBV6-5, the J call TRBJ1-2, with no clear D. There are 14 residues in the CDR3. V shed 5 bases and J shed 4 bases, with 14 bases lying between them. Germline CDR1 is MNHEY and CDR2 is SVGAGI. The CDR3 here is CASSERVSIYGYTL. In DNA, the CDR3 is TGTGCCAGCAGTGAAAGGGTGTCTATCTATGGCTACACCCTC.

The CDR3 region has the DNA TGTGCCAGCAGTGAATTGACGGGGGGCGGAGGCGAGCAGTACTTC. This gives the protein CASSELTGGGGEQYF. The chain has TRBV7-8 and TRBJ2-7; possibly TRBD2 for D (7 bases). CDR3 size: 15 residues. Looked up from germline, CDR1 is SGHVS and CDR2 is FQNEAQ. Between the trimmed V and J ends, which lost 6 bases and 6 bases, there was a span of 21 bases.

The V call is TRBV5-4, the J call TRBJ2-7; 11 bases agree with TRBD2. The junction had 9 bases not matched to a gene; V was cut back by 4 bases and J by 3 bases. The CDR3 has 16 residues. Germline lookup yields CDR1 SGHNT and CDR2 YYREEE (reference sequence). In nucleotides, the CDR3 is TGTGCCAGCAGCCCGACCGGGACTAGCGGATACTACGAGCAGTACTTC. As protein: CASSPTGTSGYYEQYF. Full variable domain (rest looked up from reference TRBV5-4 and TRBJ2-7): ETGVTQSPTHLIKTRGQQVTLRCSSQSGHNTVSWYQQALGQGPQFIFQYYREEENGRGNFPPRFSGLQFPNYSSELNVNALELDDSALYLCASSPTGTSGYYEQYFGPGTRLTVT.

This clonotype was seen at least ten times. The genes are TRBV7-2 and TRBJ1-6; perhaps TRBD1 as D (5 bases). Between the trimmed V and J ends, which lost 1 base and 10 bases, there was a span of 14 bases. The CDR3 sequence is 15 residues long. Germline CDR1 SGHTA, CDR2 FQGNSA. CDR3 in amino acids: CASSLGEGRNSPLHF. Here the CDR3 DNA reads TGTGCCAGCAGCTTAGGTGAGGGGCGGAACTCACCCCTCCACTTT.

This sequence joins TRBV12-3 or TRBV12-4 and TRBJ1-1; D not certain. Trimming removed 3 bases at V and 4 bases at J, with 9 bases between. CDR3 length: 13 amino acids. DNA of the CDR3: TGTGCCAGCAGTTTGAGGGTGGTCACTGAAGCTTTCTTT. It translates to CASSLRVVTEAFF.

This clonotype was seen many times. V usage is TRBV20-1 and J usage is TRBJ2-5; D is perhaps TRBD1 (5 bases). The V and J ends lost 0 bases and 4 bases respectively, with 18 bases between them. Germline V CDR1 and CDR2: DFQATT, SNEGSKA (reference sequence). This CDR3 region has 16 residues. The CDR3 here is CSARDLTLGRAETQYF. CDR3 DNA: TGCAGTGCTAGAGATTTAACTCTTGGCAGGGCAGAGACCCAGTACTTC.

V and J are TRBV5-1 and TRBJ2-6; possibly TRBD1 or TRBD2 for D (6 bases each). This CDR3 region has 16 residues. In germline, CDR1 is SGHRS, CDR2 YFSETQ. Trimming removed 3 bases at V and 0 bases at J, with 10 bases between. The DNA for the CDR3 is TGCGCCAGCAGCTGGGGGGCCGACTCTGGGGCCAACGTCCTGACTTTC. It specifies CASSWGADSGANVLTF.

The CDR3, as DNA: TGCGCCAGCAGCCCCCTAGCGGGGGGGCAGTACTTC. Translated, it gives CASSPLAGGQYF. J is TRBJ2-7 and V is TRBV5-1; 11 positions match TRBD2. The CDR3 consists of 12 residues. J was trimmed by 9 bases and V by 4 bases; bases with no gene match: 3. Germline CDR1 is SGHRS and CDR2 is YFSETQ.